This TCR beta chain was sequenced during a study of shared clonotypes between healthy human individuals. Germline CDR1 reads SGHRS; CDR2 reads YFSETQ. The CDR3 spans 15 residues. V lost 0 bases, J lost 7 bases, and 6 bases stayed unmatched. Caucasian adults residing in Nashville, Tennessee made up all the donors. A note on this clone: Its antigen is undetermined.

Study findings and constraints: Naive subsets usually exceeded memory subsets in estimated richness. Naive CD4 clonotypes overlapped across a few donors at roughly 5%. Donor clonotype sharing was expected to depend on sequencing depth.

The method was immunoSEQ multiplex PCR; TCRdb's version includes in-frame clones alone and lacks a portion of them. Of around 2,000,000 clones listed, 85% to 95% are singletons. The chain couples TRBV5-1 to TRBJ1-4; 7 bases fit TRBD1. The specimen sequenced was naive CD4+ T cells sorted from blood. The sample's subset: CD45RA+ positively selected. This TCR came from a man aged 18 to 29 in good health. CDR3 residues: CASSLEATGFEKLFF. Written as DNA, the CDR3 is TGCGCCAGCAGCTTGGAGGCGACAGGGTTTGAAAAACTGTTTTTT.